This T cell receptor beta chain was recorded in a study of blood T cell repertoires in COVID-19. The overall study: The cDNA or gDNA used as material had been derived from T cells, B-cell-depleted T cells, or PBMCs.

While infection was still active, Seattle patients were enrolled and then followed longitudinally. As originally analysed: Estimated nucleated cell counts came from reference gene primer amplification. Method: immunoSEQ multiplex PCR; TCRdb's copy keeps in-frame clones and lacks some. Clone size and V and J calls were adopted from that table, with D and trimming inferred from the DNA. The table records some 76,000 clones, 80% of them present only once. This clonotype originated in a man in his fifties with COVID-19, enrolled during active disease. Sequenced sample: peripheral blood.

The CDR3 sequence: CASSLSPSPGGGRDTQYF. CDR3 DNA sequence: TGTGCCAGTAGTTTGTCCCCTTCACCGGGGGGAGGTAGGGATACGCAGTATTTT. The chain carries TRBV19 and TRBJ2-3, with 7 bases fitting TRBD2. The CDR3 has 18 amino acids. The V segment lost 5 bases and the J segment 6 bases; nucleotides outside the gene matches: 20. Germline V gene sequence: CDR1 LNHDA, CDR2 SQIVND (reference sequence).